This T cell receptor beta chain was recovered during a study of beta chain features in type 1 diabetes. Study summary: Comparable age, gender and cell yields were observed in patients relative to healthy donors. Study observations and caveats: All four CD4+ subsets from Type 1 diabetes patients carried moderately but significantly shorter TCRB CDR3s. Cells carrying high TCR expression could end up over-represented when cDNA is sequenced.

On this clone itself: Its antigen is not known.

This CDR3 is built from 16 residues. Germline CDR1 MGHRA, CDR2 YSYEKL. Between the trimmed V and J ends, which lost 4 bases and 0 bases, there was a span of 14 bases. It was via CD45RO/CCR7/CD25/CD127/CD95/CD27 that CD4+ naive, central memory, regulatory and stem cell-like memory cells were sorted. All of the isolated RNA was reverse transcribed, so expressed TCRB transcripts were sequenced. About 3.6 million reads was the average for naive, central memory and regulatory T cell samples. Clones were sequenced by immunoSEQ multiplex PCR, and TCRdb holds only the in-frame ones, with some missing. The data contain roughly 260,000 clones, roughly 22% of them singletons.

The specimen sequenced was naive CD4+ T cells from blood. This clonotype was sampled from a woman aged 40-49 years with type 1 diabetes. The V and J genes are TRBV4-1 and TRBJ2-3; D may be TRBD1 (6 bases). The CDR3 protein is CASSLSRGFSTDTQYF. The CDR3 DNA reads TGCGCCAGCAGCCTCTCTAGGGGGTTCAGCACAGATACGCAGTATTTT.